The sequence of this TCR beta chain was determined in a study of T-cell memory formation after mild COVID-19. V was clipped by 8 bases and J by 2 bases; unmatched bases: 2. The CDR3 spans 14 residues. This clonotype appeared a few times. Its antigen is unknown. Study outcomes and limitations: Clonal second-wave expansions that peaked on day 37 had unconfirmed SARS-CoV-2 specificity. Memory sampled before infection contained some responding clones, suggesting cross-reactive memory joined. For contracting clones, CD4+ ones sat mainly in CM and EM, CD8+ in EMRA.

TCRdb passed the 5' RACE reads through MiXCR, listing each CDR3 protein once. There are some 200,000 distinct CDR3 sequences in the sample; roughly 23% occur only once, and 23% lies in the top ten. This TCR came from an adult woman who had mild COVID-19 (a few samples of this study predate the infection). Cell type and time point are not known. The sample taken for sequencing was PBMCs or a T cell subset sorted from them (not recorded which). The chain carries TRBV12-3 or TRBV12-4 and TRBJ1-5, with TRBD1 matching over 11 bases. CDR3 nucleotides: TGTGCCAGCGGGACAGGGGGTGGCAATCAGCCCCAGCATTTT. It specifies CASGTGGGNQPQHF.